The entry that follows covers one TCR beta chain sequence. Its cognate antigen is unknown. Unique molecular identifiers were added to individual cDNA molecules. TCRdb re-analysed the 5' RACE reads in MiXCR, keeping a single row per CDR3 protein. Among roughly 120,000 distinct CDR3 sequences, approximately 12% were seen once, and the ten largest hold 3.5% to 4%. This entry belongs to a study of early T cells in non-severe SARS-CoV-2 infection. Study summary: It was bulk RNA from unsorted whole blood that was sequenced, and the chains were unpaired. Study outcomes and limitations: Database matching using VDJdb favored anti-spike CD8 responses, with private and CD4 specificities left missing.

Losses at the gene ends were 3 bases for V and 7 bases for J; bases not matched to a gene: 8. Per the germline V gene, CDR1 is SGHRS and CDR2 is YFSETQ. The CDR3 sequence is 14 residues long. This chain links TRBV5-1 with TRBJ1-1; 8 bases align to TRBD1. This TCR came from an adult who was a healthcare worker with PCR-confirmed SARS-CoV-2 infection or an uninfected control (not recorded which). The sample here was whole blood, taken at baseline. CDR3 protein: CASSSSGTGLEAFF. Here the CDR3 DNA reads TGCGCCAGCAGCTCCTCCGGGACAGGCCTTGAAGCTTTCTTT.